This section outlines one TCR beta chain sequence together with its context. As yet, its antigen is unknown. Germline V gives CDR1 SQVTM, CDR2 ANQGSEA. V dropped 0 bases and J dropped 3; count of bases not matched to a gene: 1. This CDR3 has 13 residues. The data are from a study of T cell responses to AZD1222 COVID-19 vaccine. Sequencing was performed with immunoSEQ multiplex PCR; in TCRdb, only in-frame clones are kept and a portion is missing. The repertoire consists of 100,000 to 120,000 clones, with 70% to 90% occurring once and the leading ten covering 2.5% to 3.5%. Overall study results and limits: Clonal diversity may have been underestimated in mostly white British donors. Targeting of unmutated variant regions was reportedly seen in nearly half of spike-specific TCRs. The breadth and depth of Spike-specific TCRs increased once two AZD1222 doses had been given.

This chain joins TRBV29-1 and TRBJ1-1, with TRBD1 matching over 7 bases. This clonotype originated in an adult in good health. Sequences were derived from peripheral blood, sampled on day 0 of AZD1222 vaccination. In nucleotides, the CDR3 is TGCAGCGTTGAAGATCAGGGGGACACTGAAGCTTTCTTT. Encoded protein: CSVEDQGDTEAFF.